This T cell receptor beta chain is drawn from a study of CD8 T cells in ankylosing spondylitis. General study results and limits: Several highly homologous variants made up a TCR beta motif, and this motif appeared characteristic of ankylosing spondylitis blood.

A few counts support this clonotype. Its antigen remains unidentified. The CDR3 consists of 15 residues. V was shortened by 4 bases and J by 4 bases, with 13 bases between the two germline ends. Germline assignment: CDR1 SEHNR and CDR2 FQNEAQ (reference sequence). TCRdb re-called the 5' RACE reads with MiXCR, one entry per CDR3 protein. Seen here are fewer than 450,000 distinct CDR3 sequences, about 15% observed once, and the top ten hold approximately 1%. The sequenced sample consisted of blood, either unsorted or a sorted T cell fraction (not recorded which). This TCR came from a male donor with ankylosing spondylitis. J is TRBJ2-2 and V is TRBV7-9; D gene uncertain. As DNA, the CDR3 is TGTGCCAGCAGCTCTAGTGGGGTTAGCACCGGGGAGCTGTTTTTT. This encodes CASSSSGVSTGELFF.